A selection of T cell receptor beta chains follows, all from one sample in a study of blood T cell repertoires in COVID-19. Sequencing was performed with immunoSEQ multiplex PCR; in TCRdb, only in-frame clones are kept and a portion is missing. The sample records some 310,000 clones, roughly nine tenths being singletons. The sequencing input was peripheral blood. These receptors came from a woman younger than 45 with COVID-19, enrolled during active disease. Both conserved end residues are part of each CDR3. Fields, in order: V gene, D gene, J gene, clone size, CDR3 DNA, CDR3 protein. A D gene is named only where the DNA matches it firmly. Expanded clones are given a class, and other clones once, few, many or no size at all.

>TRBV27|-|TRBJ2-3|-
TGTGCCAGCAGTTTAATAGCGGTTAGCACAGATACGCAGTATTTT
CASSLIAVSTDTQYF
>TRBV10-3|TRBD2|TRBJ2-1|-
TGTGCCATCAGTGATTACCAAGCGGGAGTCTCCTACAATGAGCAGTTCTTC
CAISDYQAGVSYNEQFF
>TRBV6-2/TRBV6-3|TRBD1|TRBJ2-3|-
TGTGCCAGCAGTAGAATACCGGGACAGGCAGATACGCAGTATTTT
CASSRIPGQADTQYF
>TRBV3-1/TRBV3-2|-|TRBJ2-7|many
TGTGCCAGCAGCCAAACGGGGGACAGAAGCTCCTACGAGCAGTACTTC
CASSQTGDRSSYEQYF
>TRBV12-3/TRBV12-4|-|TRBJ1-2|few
TGTGCCAGCAGCACGGGACTTTTTTATGGCTACACCTTC
CASSTGLFYGYTF
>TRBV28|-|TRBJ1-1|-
TGTGCCAGCAGTTTGCGAACAGGGTACACTGAAGCTTTCTTT
CASSLRTGYTEAFF
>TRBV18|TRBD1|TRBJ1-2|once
TGTGCCAGCTCGCCTCCAATGGACAGGACAAACTATGGCTACACCTTC
CASSPPMDRTNYGYTF
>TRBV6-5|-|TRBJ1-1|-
TGTGCCAGCAGTTTGGGAGGGGCGATGAACACTGAAGCTTTCTTT
CASSLGGAMNTEAFF
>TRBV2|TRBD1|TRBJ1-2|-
TGTGCCGGAGAACCGGGACAGGGGGCTCCACGCTATGGCTACACCTTC
CAGEPGQGAPRYGYTF
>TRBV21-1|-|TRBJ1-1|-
TGTGCCAGCAGCAATTGTCCCGGGACAGTGAACACTGAAGCTTTCTTT
CASSNCPGTVNTEAFF
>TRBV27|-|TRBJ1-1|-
TGTGCCAGCAGTTTTCTGGGGGGGATTGGCACTGAAGCTTTCTTT
CASSFLGGIGTEAFF
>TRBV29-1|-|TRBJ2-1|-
TGCAGCGTAAGCGCCCACAATGAGCAGTTCTTC
CSVSAHNEQFF
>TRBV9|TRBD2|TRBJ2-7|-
TGTGCCAGCAGCGTTACTAGCGGGCCGCCCTACGAGCAGTACTTC
CASSVTSGPPYEQYF
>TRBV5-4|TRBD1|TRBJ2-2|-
TGTGCCAGCAGCCCGGGACAGGGGACGATCACCGGGGAGCTGTTTTTT
CASSPGQGTITGELFF
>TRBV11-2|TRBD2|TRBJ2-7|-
TGTGCCAGCAGCCTTAGCGGGAGCTCCTACGAGCAGTACTTC
CASSLSGSSYEQYF
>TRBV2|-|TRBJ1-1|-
TGTGCCAGCAATAAACAGGCTTTTATGAACACTGAAGCTTTCTTT
CASNKQAFMNTEAFF
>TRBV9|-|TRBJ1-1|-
TGTGCCAGCAGCGTAGCAGGGGACCCGAACACTGAAGCTTTCTTT
CASSVAGDPNTEAFF
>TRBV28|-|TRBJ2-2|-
TGTGCCAGCAGCCTCCCCGGGGAGCTGTTTTTT
CASSLPGELFF
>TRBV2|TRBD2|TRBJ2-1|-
TGTGCCAGCAGTCCTTCCAGCGGGAGCTACAATGAGCAGTTCTTC
CASSPSSGSYNEQFF
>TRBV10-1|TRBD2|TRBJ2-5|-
TGCGCCAGCAGTGAGTCCGGGACTAGTGGGGAGACCCAGTACTTC
CASSESGTSGETQYF
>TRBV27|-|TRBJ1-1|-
TGTGCCAGCAGTTTTTATCCGGGGGGGACTGAAGCTTTCTTT
CASSFYPGGTEAFF
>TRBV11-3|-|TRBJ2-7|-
TGTGCCAGCAGCTTAACTACGTCGACGGCTTCCTACGAGCAGTACTTC
CASSLTTSTASYEQYF
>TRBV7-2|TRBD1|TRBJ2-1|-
TGTGCCAGCAGCCTGAGACAGGGACATGAGCAGTTCTTC
CASSLRQGHEQFF
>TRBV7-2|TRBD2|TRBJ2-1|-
TGTGCCAGCAGCCCGACTAGCGGGAGGCCCCCCTACAATGAGCAGTTCTTC
CASSPTSGRPPYNEQFF
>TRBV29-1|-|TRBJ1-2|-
TGCAGCGTTGAAGAAAGAGAAAGGGACTATTCTACCTATGGCTACACCTTC
CSVEERERDYSTYGYTF
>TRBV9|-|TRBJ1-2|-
TGTGCCAGCAGCGCGAGGGATGGCTACACCTTC
CASSARDGYTF
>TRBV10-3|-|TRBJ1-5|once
TGTGCCATCAGTGAGATGGGGGCACATGGGCCCCAGCATTTT
CAISEMGAHGPQHF
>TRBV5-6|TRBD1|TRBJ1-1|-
TGTGCCAGCAGCGCGACAGGGGTGGATACTGAAGCTTTCTTT
CASSATGVDTEAFF
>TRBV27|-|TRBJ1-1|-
TGTGCCAGCAGTTCATCGGACAGACCAGGACTTGAAGCTTTCTTT
CASSSSDRPGLEAFF
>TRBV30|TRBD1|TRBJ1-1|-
TGTGCCTGGAGTGGGGACAGTTACACTGAAGCTTTCTTT
CAWSGDSYTEAFF
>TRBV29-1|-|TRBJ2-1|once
TGCAGCGGCGACCGGGGGCAGGGGGGCCAGTTCTTC
CSGDRGQGGQFF
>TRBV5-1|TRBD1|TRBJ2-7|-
TGCGCCAGCAGCTTGCCCACAGGGGGCCGGGAGCAGTACTTC
CASSLPTGGREQYF
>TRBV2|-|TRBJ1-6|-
TGTGCCAGCACCCCCGTGGGCAGCTCCTATAATTCACCCCTCCACTTT
CASTPVGSSYNSPLHF
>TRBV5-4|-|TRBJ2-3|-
TGTGCCAGCAGCTTGGTGGGGGGAAGGAGGAAAACAGATACGCAGTATTTT
CASSLVGGRRKTDTQYF
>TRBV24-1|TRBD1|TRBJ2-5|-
TGTGCCACCCAGGGACAGGGAGCAGAGACCCAGTACTTC
CATQGQGAETQYF
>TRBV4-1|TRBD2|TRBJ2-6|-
TGCGCCAGCAGCCAGGCCGGGACTAGCGGGGTCTCTTCTGGGGCCAACGTCCTGACTTTC
CASSQAGTSGVSSGANVLTF
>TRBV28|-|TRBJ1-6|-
TGTGCCAGCAGGTCTAGTTCACCCCTCCACTTT
CASRSSSPLHF
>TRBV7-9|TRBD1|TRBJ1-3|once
TGTGCCAGCAGCCCCCGACAGGGGCCACTCCGCTCTGGAAACACCATATATTTT
CASSPRQGPLRSGNTIYF